Below, one T cell receptor beta chain is given with its context. This sample is part of a study of blood T cell repertoires in COVID-19. About the study: Researchers got acute and convalescent COVID-19 samples from the United States, Italy and Spain. PBMCs, B-cell-depleted T cells, or T cells provided the cDNA or gDNA that made up the material.

Only in-frame clones appear in the TCRdb table, and some are missing; sequencing was by immunoSEQ multiplex PCR. The sample carries 200,000 to 250,000 clones, about 91% recorded once. The CDR3 totals 14 residues. Germline V CDR1 and CDR2: SGHRS, YFSETQ. The V and J ends lost 7 bases and 4 bases, in that order; junction bases with no gene match: 9. This chain uses TRBV5-1 with TRBJ2-5; 8 bases are a match to TRBD1. This sequence originates from a man aged 18 to 35 with active or convalescent COVID-19. Sequencing input: peripheral blood. CDR3: CASSGTGGGETQYF. CDR3 in DNA: TGCGCCAGCTCCGGAACAGGGGGAGGAGAGACCCAGTACTTC.